This is a list of T cell receptor beta chains from one sample in a study of response to subunit inactivated influenza vaccine. TCRdb passed the RT-PCR reads through MiXCR, listing each CDR3 protein once. The sample consists of 550,000 to 650,000 distinct CDR3 sequences, 12% of them appearing once. The sample was PBMCs from blood, taken on the day of vaccination. These receptors originate from a man aged 50-60 years who received an inactivated influenza vaccine. The CDR3 runs from the conserved cysteine through the conserved F or W. The D gene is left open where the match is weak. Part of the rows lack a size; the others show once, few, many or a class for expanded clones.

v_gene: TRBV18; abundance: few; d_gene: TRBD2; j_gene: TRBJ2-4; len: 16; CDR3nt: TGTGCCAGCTCACCTCCGGGACTAGCCTACAAAAACATTCAGTACTTC; CDR3aa: CASSPPGLAYKNIQYF
v_gene: TRBV3-1; abundance: few; d_gene: NA; j_gene: TRBJ2-3; len: 17; CDR3nt: TGTGCCAGCAGCCAAGGGGCAAGGTTGAGTCCCACAGATACGCAGTATTTT; CDR3aa: CASSQGARLSPTDTQYF
v_gene: TRBV28; abundance: many; d_gene: NA; j_gene: TRBJ2-5; len: 16; CDR3nt: TGTGCCAGCAGTCATCAAAAGACGGGAATCCAAGAGACCCAGTACTTC; CDR3aa: CASSHQKTGIQETQYF
v_gene: TRBV7-9; abundance: few; d_gene: NA; j_gene: TRBJ1-3; len: 15; CDR3nt: TGTGCCAGCAGCTTAGCAGGGACCGTTGGAAACACCATATATTTT; CDR3aa: CASSLAGTVGNTIYF
v_gene: TRBV5-1; abundance: many; d_gene: TRBD1; j_gene: TRBJ2-7; len: 16; CDR3nt: TGCGCCAGCAGCTTGGAACGGACAGGGGACGGCTACGAGCAGTACTTC; CDR3aa: CASSLERTGDGYEQYF
v_gene: TRBV30; abundance: few; d_gene: TRBD1; j_gene: TRBJ1-5; len: 18; CDR3nt: TGTGCCTGGAGTGTAGGGGGGACAGGCTTCCATAGCAATCAGCCCCAGCATTTT; CDR3aa: CAWSVGGTGFHSNQPQHF
v_gene: TRBV2; abundance: NA; d_gene: NA; j_gene: TRBJ2-7; len: 13; CDR3nt: TGTGCCAGCAACAGGGACAAGACCTACGAGCAGTACTTC; CDR3aa: CASNRDKTYEQYF
v_gene: TRBV6-5; abundance: few; d_gene: NA; j_gene: TRBJ2-3; len: 17; CDR3nt: TGTGCCAGCAGTTACTCATCAGGGATGAGTTCCACAGATACGCAGTATTTT; CDR3aa: CASSYSSGMSSTDTQYF
v_gene: TRBV7-9; abundance: NA; d_gene: NA; j_gene: TRBJ2-6; len: 16; CDR3nt: TGTGCCAGCAGCCTAACAGCCGGGCCCGGGGCCAACGTCCTGACTTTC; CDR3aa: CASSLTAGPGANVLTF
v_gene: TRBV2; abundance: few; d_gene: TRBD1; j_gene: TRBJ1-5; len: 14; CDR3nt: TGTGCCAGCAGATCCGGGACAGGGAGTCAGCCCCAGCATTTT; CDR3aa: CASRSGTGSQPQHF
v_gene: TRBV28; abundance: NA; d_gene: TRBD1; j_gene: TRBJ1-2; len: 16; CDR3nt: TGTGCCAGCAGTTTATCCTCAGACAGGGCTTACTATGGCTACACCTTC; CDR3aa: CASSLSSDRAYYGYTF
v_gene: TRBV4-1; abundance: NA; d_gene: NA; j_gene: TRBJ1-2; len: 15; CDR3nt: TGCGCCAGCAGCTCGCGAGATGTGGGGCCCTATGGCTACACCTTC; CDR3aa: CASSSRDVGPYGYTF
v_gene: TRBV6-2/TRBV6-3; abundance: few; d_gene: NA; j_gene: TRBJ2-7; len: 14; CDR3nt: TGTGCCAGCAGGTTCCTTGCGTCGGCCTACGAGCAGTACTTC; CDR3aa: CASRFLASAYEQYF
v_gene: TRBV29-1; abundance: NA; d_gene: TRBD2; j_gene: TRBJ2-3; len: 19; CDR3nt: TGCAGCGTTGCCGCCCCTTTTAGCGGGGGGGCTAATCGGGTAGATACGCAGTATTTT; CDR3aa: CSVAAPFSGGANRVDTQYF
v_gene: TRBV27; abundance: few; d_gene: NA; j_gene: TRBJ2-2; len: 12; CDR3nt: TGTGCCACCCCTTATGGGTCCGGGGAGCTGTTTTTT; CDR3aa: CATPYGSGELFF
v_gene: TRBV9; abundance: NA; d_gene: TRBD2; j_gene: TRBJ2-1; len: 16; CDR3nt: TGTGCCAGCGCAGGGGGTAGCGGGGGCTCCTACAATGAGCAGTTCTTC; CDR3aa: CASAGGSGGSYNEQFF
v_gene: TRBV5-1; abundance: NA; d_gene: NA; j_gene: TRBJ2-7; len: 12; CDR3nt: TGCGCCAGCAGCTTTACGGGAGTCGAGCAGTACTTC; CDR3aa: CASSFTGVEQYF